Each of the 14 T cell receptor beta chains below was sequenced from the same sample in a study of cytomegalovirus exposure and HLA in healthy donors. Repertoires were generated with immunoSEQ multiplex PCR, while TCRdb's copy carries only in-frame clones and drops some. The sample lists some 250,000 clones; roughly 88% were seen once. Sequences were obtained from PBMCs. The source of these receptors is a woman in her 30s in good health and CMV-seronegative.

The chain is built from TRBV27 and TRBJ2-7, with 12 bases fitting TRBD2. The V and J ends lost 5 bases and 1 base, in that order; junction bases with no gene match: 6. CDR1 is MNHEY, CDR2 SMNVEV, per germline (reference sequence). This CDR3 has 16 residues. The CDR3 here is CASSPGLAGPSYEQYF. DNA of the CDR3: TGTGCCAGCAGTCCTGGACTAGCGGGACCTTCCTACGAGCAGTACTTC.

V usage is TRBV11-2 and J usage is TRBJ2-7; 9 nucleotides match TRBD1. The CDR3 runs to 14 residues. Looked up from germline, CDR1 is SGHAT and CDR2 is FQNNGV. The V and J ends lost 4 bases and 8 bases, in that order; junction bases with no gene match: 9. CDR3 coding DNA: TGTGCCAGCAGCTCGATCCGGGACAGGGTACAGCAGTACTTC. Protein product: CASSSIRDRVQQYF.

The chain couples TRBV6-5 to TRBJ1-4; the D is unclear. Trimming removed 5 bases at V and 8 bases at J, with 6 bases between. In germline, CDR1 is MNHEY, CDR2 SVGAGI. This CDR3 contains 11 residues. The CDR3 sequence is CASSKNEKLFF. In DNA, the CDR3 is TGTGCCAGCAGTAAGAACGAAAAACTGTTTTTT.

The chain recombines TRBV4-1 with TRBJ2-3; 9 nucleotides match TRBD2. The J segment lost 0 bases and the V segment lost 6 bases, leaving 7 bases of the junction unmatched. Germline CDR1 reads MGHRA; CDR2 reads YSYEKL. The CDR3 is made up of 16 amino acids. CDR3 loop: CASRYVSGSSTDTQYF. In nucleotides, the CDR3 is TGCGCCAGCAGATACGTTAGCGGGAGTAGCACAGATACGCAGTATTTT.

This rearrangement joins TRBV18 to TRBJ2-7, with 13 bases lining up with TRBD2. Germline lookup yields CDR1 KGHSH and CDR2 LQKENI. Trimming removed 0 bases from V and 12 bases from J; junction bases left unmatched: 5. The CDR3 runs 14 residues. CDR3: CASSPPALAGGPYF. CDR3 sequence (DNA): TGTGCCAGCTCACCACCGGCACTAGCGGGAGGGCCGTACTTC.

The V and J genes are TRBV4-1 and TRBJ2-1; possibly TRBD1 or TRBD2 for D (5 bases each). Deletions cut 4 bases from V and 13 bases from J, with 14 bases between. The CDR3 sequence is 12 residues long. Germline CDR1 reads MGHRA; CDR2 reads YSYEKL. CDR3 residues: CASSLLDGDQFF. The CDR3 DNA reads as TGCGCCAGCAGCCTGCTAGATGGGGACCAGTTCTTC.

The CDR3 nucleotides are TGCGCCAGCAGCTGGACAGGGGGCACCTACGAGCAGTACTTC. As protein: CASSWTGGTYEQYF. V gene TRBV5-1 combines with J gene TRBJ2-7, with 11 bases that match TRBD1. Germline loops: CDR1 SGHRS, CDR2 YFSETQ. Germline trimming cut 3 bases from V and 2 bases from J; bases unmatched to any gene: 1. There are 14 residues in the CDR3.

This chain connects TRBV5-1 to TRBJ1-2; 7 positions agree with TRBD1. V gave up 0 bases and J gave up 7 bases; unmatched junction bases: 9. CDR1 SGHRS and CDR2 YFSETQ come from the germline V gene. The length of the CDR3 is 15 residues. The CDR3 reads CASSLGLGGEVGYTF. As DNA, the CDR3 is TGCGCCAGCAGCTTGGGATTAGGGGGCGAGGTTGGCTACACCTTC.

The V call is TRBV29-1, the J call TRBJ2-2; 9 bases agree with TRBD2. Germline-derived CDR1 and CDR2 are SQVTM and ANQGSEA. There are 14 residues in the CDR3. The V segment lost 6 bases and the J segment 7 bases; nucleotides outside the gene matches: 9. The CDR3 coding sequence is TGCAGCGTCCCGGGACTAGCTGATATCGGGGAGCTGTTTTTT. Its translation: CSVPGLADIGELFF.

This rearrangement joins TRBV7-7 to TRBJ2-3; D is possibly TRBD2 (7 bases). Per germline, CDR1 SSHAT and CDR2 FNYEAQ (reference sequence). CDR3 size: 14 residues. The CDR3 is CPFRGAPVTDTQYF. CDR3 DNA sequence: TGTCCCTTTCGGGGGGCACCCGTCACAGATACGCAGTATTTT.

This chain joins TRBV4-2 and TRBJ1-2; D remains ambiguous. This CDR3 is built from 15 residues. Germline V gene data show CDR1 as LGHNA and CDR2 as YNFKEQ. Trimming removed 1 base from V and 3 bases from J, with 12 bases in between. Here the CDR3 reads CASSQAGGSDYGYTF. CDR3 sequence (DNA): TGTGCCAGCAGCCAAGCAGGAGGGTCTGACTATGGCTACACCTTC.

This chain links TRBV4-2 with TRBJ2-3; 10 bases match TRBD2. The J segment lost 3 bases and the V segment lost 1 base, leaving 13 bases of the junction unmatched. The CDR3 sequence is 19 residues long. CDR1 is LGHNA, CDR2 YNFKEQ, per germline. This CDR3 reads CASSQVGQQREGRTDTQYF. CDR3 bases: TGTGCCAGCAGCCAAGTCGGACAACAGCGGGAGGGCCGTACAGATACGCAGTATTTT.

This clone has a single count. The V call is TRBV19, the J call TRBJ2-1; no firm D call. This CDR3 has 14 residues. Per the germline V gene, CDR1 is LNHDA and CDR2 is SQIVND (reference sequence). V dropped 5 bases and J dropped 6 bases, with 14 bases sitting between them. In nucleotides, the CDR3 is TGTGCCAGTAGTCCGACCCACAGTAGCAATGAGCAGTTCTTC. Amino acids: CASSPTHSSNEQFF.

V gene TRBV29-1 combines with J gene TRBJ2-7; 7 nucleotides match TRBD1. The V and J ends lost 3 bases and 6 bases, in that order; junction bases with no gene match: 8. This CDR3 comprises 13 residues. CDR1 is SQVTM, CDR2 ANQGSEA, per germline. This CDR3 is CSVDGATGREQYF. As DNA, the CDR3 is TGCAGCGTTGATGGGGCGACAGGGCGCGAGCAGTACTTC.